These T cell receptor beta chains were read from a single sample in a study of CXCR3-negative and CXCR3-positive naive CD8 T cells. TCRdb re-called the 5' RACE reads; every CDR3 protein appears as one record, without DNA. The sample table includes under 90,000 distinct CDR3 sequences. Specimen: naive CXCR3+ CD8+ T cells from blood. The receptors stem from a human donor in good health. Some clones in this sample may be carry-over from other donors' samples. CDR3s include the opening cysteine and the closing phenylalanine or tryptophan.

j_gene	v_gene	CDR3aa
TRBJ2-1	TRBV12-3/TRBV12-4	CASSYGVADEQFF
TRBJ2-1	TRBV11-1	CASSLGPPEQFF
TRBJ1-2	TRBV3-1	CASSQPRQGKHGYTF
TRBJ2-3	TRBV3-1	CASSQRQGTDTQYF
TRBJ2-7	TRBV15	CATSGPQSYEQYF
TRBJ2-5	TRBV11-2	CASSLGDREQETQYF
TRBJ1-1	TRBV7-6	CASSLKGLGTEAFF
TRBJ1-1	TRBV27	CASSFSANTEAFF
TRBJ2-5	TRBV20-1	CSARDEVEAGGQETQYF
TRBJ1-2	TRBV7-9	CASSHRDRANYGYTF
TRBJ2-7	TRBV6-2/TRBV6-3	CASSYSSTSLSYEQYF
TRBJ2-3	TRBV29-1	CSVARQSSTDTQYF
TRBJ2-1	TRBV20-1	CSASGFLAGDEQLF
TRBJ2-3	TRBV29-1	CSVEDPRGADTQYF
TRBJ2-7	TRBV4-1	CASSQAGQRYEQYF
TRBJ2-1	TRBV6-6	CASSSEPINEQFF
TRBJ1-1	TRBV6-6	CASSYGETEAFF
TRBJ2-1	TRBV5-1	CASSLAGTSGYEQFF
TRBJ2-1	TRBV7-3	CASSLTLAVVDEQFF
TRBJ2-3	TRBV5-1	CASSLDPPDTQYF
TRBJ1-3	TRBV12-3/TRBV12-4	CASSGIQGDGNTIYF
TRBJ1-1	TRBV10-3	CAISENTEAFF
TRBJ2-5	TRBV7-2	CASTDPRREGIQYF
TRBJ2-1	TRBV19	CATTHPSPRVAYNEQFF
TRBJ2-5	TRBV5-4	CASSTRDSGEETQYF
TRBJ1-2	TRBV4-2	CASSQAGADGYGYTF
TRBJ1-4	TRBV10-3	CAISDEDFPGAGEKLFF
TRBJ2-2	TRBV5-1	CASSLGETGELFF
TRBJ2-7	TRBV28	CASMESGMGYEQYF
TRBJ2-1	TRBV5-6	CASSPGSLNNEQFF
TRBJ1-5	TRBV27	CASSTGVRNQPQHF
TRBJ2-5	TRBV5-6	CASSSPVETQYF
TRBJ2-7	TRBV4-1	CASSQGTGTYEQYF
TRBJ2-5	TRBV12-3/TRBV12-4	CASRATGTAEETQYF
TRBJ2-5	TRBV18	CASSPPRWETQYF
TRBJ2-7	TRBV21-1	CASKPDSGGFSYEQYF